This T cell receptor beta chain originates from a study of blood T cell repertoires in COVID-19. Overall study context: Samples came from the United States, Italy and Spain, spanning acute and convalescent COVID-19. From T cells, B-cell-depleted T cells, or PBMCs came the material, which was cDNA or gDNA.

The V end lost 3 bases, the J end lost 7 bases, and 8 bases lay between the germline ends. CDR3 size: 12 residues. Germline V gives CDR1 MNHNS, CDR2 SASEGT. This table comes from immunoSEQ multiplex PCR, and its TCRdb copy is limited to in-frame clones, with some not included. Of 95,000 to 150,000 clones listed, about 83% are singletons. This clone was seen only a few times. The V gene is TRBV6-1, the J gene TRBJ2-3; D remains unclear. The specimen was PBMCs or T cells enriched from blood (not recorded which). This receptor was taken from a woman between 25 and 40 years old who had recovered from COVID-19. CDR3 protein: CASSDQVHTQYF. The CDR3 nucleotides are TGTGCCAGCAGTGACCAGGTCCATACGCAGTATTTT.